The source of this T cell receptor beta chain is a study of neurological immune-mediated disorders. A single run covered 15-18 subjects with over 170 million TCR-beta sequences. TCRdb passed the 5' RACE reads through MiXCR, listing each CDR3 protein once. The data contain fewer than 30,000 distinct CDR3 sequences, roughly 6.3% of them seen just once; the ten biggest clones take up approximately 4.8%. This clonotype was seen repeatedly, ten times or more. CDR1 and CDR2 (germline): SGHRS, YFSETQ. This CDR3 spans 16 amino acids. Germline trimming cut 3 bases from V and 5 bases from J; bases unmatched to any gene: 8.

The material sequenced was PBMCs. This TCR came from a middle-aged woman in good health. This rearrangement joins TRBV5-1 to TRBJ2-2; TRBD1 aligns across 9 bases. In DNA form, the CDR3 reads TGCGCCAGCAGCTCGAAGGACAGGGGATTAACCGGGGAGCTGTTTTTT. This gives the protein CASSSKDRGLTGELFF.